A single T cell receptor (beta chain) is shown here with its context. It lacks a known antigen. Per-base qualities were not stored, and no clone one base away is much larger. Participants in the prospective study were aged roughly 18 to 100 years, lived in approximately 26 United States geographic areas, and enrolled through a virtual design. To assign participants to cohorts, the prospective study relied on clinical history that participants themselves reported in a screening survey and a study questionnaire. Recovered participants in ImmuneRACE Cohort 3 were defined as having two consecutive negative NP/OP PCR tests, clearance from a healthcare professional, or resolution of symptoms. Mobile phlebotomists in the prospective study collected whole blood, serum and a nasopharyngeal or oropharyngeal swab from every participant. Participants in the prospective study had the option to provide additional blood draws and questionnaires over a 2-month period. Prospective study blood samples were shipped either frozen or at room temperature before DNA extraction.

Reading the germline V gene gives CDR1 SGHRS and CDR2 YFSETQ. Trimming removed 4 bases from V and 6 bases from J; the gene matches leave 3 bases unexplained. The cysteine opens and the phenylalanine closes a CDR3 of 13 amino acids. Only the CDR3 DNA is retained, 39 bases long and in frame from the first base. The immunoSEQ Assay, a bias-controlled multiplex PCR, was used to amplify TCRbeta CDR3 regions from genomic DNA. The paper's processing steps were these. Nucleated cell counts per sample were estimated from amplification of reference gene primers within the assay. To quantify the absolute abundance of each unique TCRbeta CDR3 rearrangement, sequence reads were collapsed and filtered. For each sample, productive Simpson clonality was calculated by taking the square root of Simpson's diversity index across productive rearrangements. TCRdb obtained this table from immuneACCESS and retained in-frame rearrangements with V and J assigned. These tables miss some clones; where compared with another copy, unresolved V genes account for less than half of the shortfall, and the remainder is unexplained. V, J and clone size reflect that table, while D and trimming were determined from the DNA. Recorded for this sample are about 480,000 clones; around nine tenths of them occurred a single time. Approximately 2% of the sample is in the top ten clones.

This sample is drawn from a study of blood T cell repertoires in COVID-19 (dated by TCRdb to 2018 to 2020). Regarding the study in general: Samples covering the acute and convalescent phases of COVID-19 were provided by collaborators in the United States, Italy and Spain. A de-identified subject ID, COVID-19 status, age in years and sex were almost always included in the sample metadata. Samples were obtained from the ongoing ImmuneRACE study (first 160 participants) and from 1,254 subjects provided by 6 global collaborators. Where available, HLA class I and class II types were taken from metadata supplied by the sample provider and were not determined by assay-based typing. A freely available public database, intended as a resource for researchers studying the immune response to SARS-CoV-2, is where the repertoires were released. Subjects who had been exposed to COVID-19, were actively infected with it, or had recovered from it provided the deeply sampled blood TCRbeta repertoires that made up the dataset. The material from the prospective study consisted of cDNA or gDNA derived from T cells, B-cell-depleted T cells, or PBMCs. General study outcomes and caveats: How much clinical and demographic metadata was included differed by source and by participant, and the metadata was provided uncurated.

This receptor was identified in a woman aged 40-49 years who had recovered from COVID-19. Sequencing was done on a sample of PBMCs or T cells enriched from blood (not recorded which). The rearrangement combines TRBV5-1 with TRBJ1-2; the junction holds 10 bases that match TRBD1. In nucleotide form, the sequence is TGCGCCAGCAGCAAGGGACAGGGGAATGGCTACACCTTC. It specifies CASSKGQGNGYTF.